The 9 T cell receptor beta chains presented below share a single source sample, sequenced in a study of T cells after yellow fever vaccination (dated by TCRdb to about 2019). Library construction relied on 5' RACE. TCRdb names Illumina HiSeq 2500 as the instrument used. The raw public data were reprocessed by TCRdb itself: fastp quality trimming at Q25, MiXCR clonotype calling, in-frame beta chains only. Each entry merges the rows of one CDR3 protein and shows their most common DNA and genes. The sample table holds approximately 300,000 distinct CDR3 sequences, of which 8.5% to 9% were seen once. Clones ranked in the top ten supply approximately 18% of the sample. What the treatment or condition label conveys for this sample: live attenuated yellow fever vaccine strain. The sequenced sample was PBMCs, obtained on the day of the first yellow fever vaccination. The receptors originated from a man between 18 and 35 years old who received the YFV17D yellow fever vaccine.

This clonotype was detected a few times. This chain connects TRBV12-3 or TRBV12-4 to TRBJ2-5; D perhaps matches TRBD1 (5 bases). V was cut by 3 bases and J by 1 base, with 9 bases left in between. The CDR3 contains 14 residues. CDR3 sequence: CASSLWQGQETQYF. The DNA for the CDR3 is TGTGCCAGCAGTTTGTGGCAGGGCCAAGAGACCCAGTACTTC.

This clonotype occurred many times. The chain combines TRBV5-1 with TRBJ2-1; D may be TRBD2 (8 bases). This CDR3 contains 15 residues. V was cut by 4 bases and J by 8 bases, with 19 bases left in between. Germline CDR1 reads SGHRS; CDR2 reads YFSETQ. CDR3 in amino acids: CASSIQGPRGDEQFF. DNA for the CDR3: TGCGCCAGCAGCATACAGGGGCCGCGGGGGGATGAGCAGTTCTTC. Full variable domain (rest looked up from reference TRBV5-1 and TRBJ2-1): KAGVTQTPRYLIKTRGQQVTLSCSPISGHRSVSWYQQTPGQGLQFLFEYFSETQRNKGNFPGRFSGRQFSNSRSEMNVSTLELGDSALYLCASSIQGPRGDEQFFGPGTRLTVL.

V usage is TRBV7-2 and J usage is TRBJ2-5, with TRBD1 as a possible D gene (5 bases). Trimming left V 1 base short and J 5 bases short, with 14 bases between. This CDR3 is built from 15 residues. Germline V gene lookup returns CDR1 SGHTA and CDR2 FQGNSA. The CDR3 DNA sequence: TGTGCCAGCAGCTTAGTGACAGCCCCTCGGGAGACCCAGTACTTC. Translating it yields CASSLVTAPRETQYF.

This clonotype was counted only a few times. The CDR3 here is CASSPPSREWVGEQYF. The CDR3 coding sequence is TGTGCCAGCTCACCACCGTCCAGGGAATGGGTTGGCGAGCAGTACTTC. This chain links TRBV18 with TRBJ2-7; a weak D match, TRBD1 (5 bases). The CDR3 extends over 16 amino acids. Germline lookup yields CDR1 KGHSH and CDR2 LQKENI. The V gene lost 0 bases and the J gene lost 6 bases, with 18 bases spanning the gap.

In its sample, this clonotype was seen many times. The chain couples TRBV27 to TRBJ2-7, with 10 bases identical to TRBD1. The length of the CDR3 is 14 residues. Looked up from germline, CDR1 is MNHEY and CDR2 is SMNVEV (reference sequence). V shed 11 bases and J 3 bases; nucleotides not matched to a gene: 10. CDR3 region: CASSKGTGDYEQYF. As DNA, the CDR3 is TGTGCCTCTTCAAAAGGGACAGGGGACTACGAGCAGTACTTC.

This chain connects TRBV4-3 to TRBJ1-4; 9 bases match TRBD1. The CDR3 has 16 residues. V lost 1 base to trimming and J lost 5 bases; unmatched junction nucleotides: 5. Germline lookup yields CDR1 LGHNA and CDR2 YSLEER. The CDR3 coding sequence is TGCGCCAGCAGCCAAGGGGACAGGGCTGAGAATGAAAAACTGTTTTTT. Translating it yields CASSQGDRAENEKLFF.

The sample holds a few counts of this clonotype. The chain carries TRBV12-3 or TRBV12-4 and TRBJ2-3; D may be TRBD1 (5 bases). V lost 5 bases, J lost 6 bases, and 12 bases lay in between. This CDR3 spans 13 amino acids. The CDR3 protein is CASSAVAGDTQYF. CDR3 DNA: TGTGCCAGCAGTGCTGTAGCAGGGGATACGCAGTATTTT.

This clonotype came up a few times. This chain connects TRBV20-1 to TRBJ1-3; D gene unclear. The CDR3 is 15 amino acids. Trimming left V 1 base short and J 0 bases short, with 10 bases between. Germline values: CDR1 DFQATT, CDR2 SNEGSKA (reference sequence). The CDR3, as DNA: TGCAGTGCTAGAGTCCCACCGAGCTCTGGAAACACCATATATTTT. Amino acid sequence: CSARVPPSSGNTIYF.

This clonotype was counted a few times. The V call is TRBV20-1, the J call TRBJ1-1; the D gene is possibly TRBD1 (6 bases). Trimming shortened V by 3 bases and J by 1 base, and 12 bases separated the two germline ends. The CDR3 is 14 residues long. Germline V gene sequence: CDR1 DFQATT, CDR2 SNEGSKA (reference sequence). CDR3 residues: CSARGGGGNTEAFF. DNA of the CDR3: TGCAGTGCTAGGGGAGGGGGAGGGAACACTGAAGCTTTCTTT.